This passage covers 26 T cell receptor beta chains from one sample sequenced in a study of cytomegalovirus exposure and HLA in healthy donors. 60 Vbeta and 13 Jbeta primers were used in PCR. Generated by immunoSEQ multiplex PCR, the TCRdb table keeps only in-frame clones and is missing some. The sample lists 100,000 to 150,000 clones, 75% seen once, with over 2.5% in the top ten. The sequencing sample was made of PBMCs. These receptors all stem from a woman aged 50 to 60 in good health and CMV-seronegative.

The chain recombines TRBV11-3 with TRBJ2-1; D might be TRBD2 (6 bases). Trimming pared 2 bases from V and 8 bases from J, leaving 13 bases between. Germline V CDR1 and CDR2: SGHNT, YENEEA. The CDR3 loop spans 14 amino acids. CDR3 loop: CASSLTGRGYEQFF. The CDR3 DNA reads as TGTGCCAGCAGCTTAACCGGGAGAGGTTATGAGCAGTTCTTC.

The V and J genes are TRBV5-4 and TRBJ1-2, with 9 positions matching TRBD1. Losses at the gene ends were 4 bases for V and 7 bases for J; bases not matched to a gene: 2. This CDR3 has 12 amino acids. In germline, CDR1 is SGHNT, CDR2 YYREEE (reference sequence). The CDR3 nucleotides read TGTGCCAGCAGCCGGACAGGGGTTGGCTACACCTTC. Translating it yields CASSRTGVGYTF.

The chain links TRBV7-9 to TRBJ2-2; unclear D gene. The V gene's germline CDR1 is SEHNR and CDR2 FQNEAQ (reference sequence). The CDR3 length is 14 residues. V dropped 8 bases and J dropped 4 bases, with 14 bases sitting between them. CDR3 nucleotide sequence: TGTGCCAGCGAACTTGGATCGGGCACCGGGGAGCTGTTTTTT. Its protein product is CASELGSGTGELFF. The variable domain in full, with the rest retrieved from reference TRBV7-9 and TRBJ2-2, is DTGVSQNPRHKITKRGQNVTFRCDPISEHNRLYWYRQTLGQGPEFLTYFQNEAQLEKSRLLSDRFSAERPKGSFSTLEIQRTEQGDSAMYLCASELGSGTGELFFGEGSRLTVL.

This clone was counted only a few times. The chain combines TRBV6-6 with TRBJ2-7; D is undetermined. The CDR3 extends over 10 amino acids. Between the trimmed V and J ends, which lost 7 bases and 7 bases, there was a span of 8 bases. Germline V gives CDR1 MNHNY, CDR2 SVGAGI (reference sequence). The CDR3 is CASKAREQYF. The CDR3 DNA follows: TGTGCCAGCAAGGCGAGGGAGCAGTACTTC.

V and J are TRBV18 and TRBJ2-3; no firm D call. V gave up 2 bases and J gave up 0 bases, with 9 bases separating them. Germline V lookup: CDR1 KGHSH, CDR2 LQKENI. This CDR3 has 15 residues. The CDR3 coding sequence is TGTGCCAGCTCACCAGGAGAGACTAGCACAGATACGCAGTATTTT. As protein: CASSPGETSTDTQYF. Combining the CDR3 with reference TRBV18 and TRBJ2-3 gives the whole variable domain NAGVMQNPRHLVRRRGQEARLRCSPMKGHSHVYWYRQLPEEGLKFMVYLQKENIIDESGMPKERFSAEFPKEGPSILRIQQVVRGDSAAYFCASSPGETSTDTQYFGPGTRLTVL.

V and J are TRBV6-6 and TRBJ1-2; TRBD1 aligns across 11 bases. From germline, CDR1 is MNHNY and CDR2 SVGAGI (reference sequence). The CDR3 runs to 13 residues. With V trimmed by 11 bases and J by 5 bases, 7 bases remained unmatched. The CDR3 nucleotides read TGTGCCTGCGGACAGGGGGCGATTTATGGCTACACCTTC. Its protein is CACGQGAIYGYTF.

The CDR3 reads CASSQDEEGVYEQYF. The CDR3 region has the DNA TGCGCCAGCAGCCAAGATGAGGAAGGGGTGTACGAGCAGTACTTC. The chain links TRBV4-1 to TRBJ2-5, with a weak D call TRBD1 (5 bases). The DNA end favors TRBJ2-7, so the J call may be wrong. In germline, CDR1 is MGHRA, CDR2 YSYEKL. The length of the CDR3 is 15 residues.

The genes are TRBV7-8 and TRBJ2-7, with 7 bases identical to TRBD2. CDR1 SGHVS and CDR2 FQNEAQ come from the germline V gene. The V segment lost 5 bases and the J segment 0 bases; nucleotides outside the gene matches: 10. CDR3 length: 16 residues. This chain's CDR3 is CASSPLGGGYSYEQYF. In nucleotides, the CDR3 is TGTGCCAGCAGCCCCCTTGGGGGAGGGTACTCCTACGAGCAGTACTTC.

The sample holds a few counts of this clone. The V call is TRBV30, the J call TRBJ2-1; perhaps TRBD2 as D (9 bases). V lost 3 bases and J lost 7, with 31 bases in between. In germline, CDR1 is GTSNPN, CDR2 SVGIG (reference sequence). The CDR3 is 19 amino acids. The CDR3 loop is CAWSPRGQVYGTSKNEQFF. The CDR3 region has the DNA TGTGCCTGGAGCCCAAGGGGACAGGTTTACGGGACTAGCAAAAATGAGCAGTTCTTC.

The J gene is TRBJ1-1, the V gene TRBV28; D call uncertain. This CDR3 comprises 14 residues. Trimming left V 3 bases short and J 7 bases short, with 15 bases between. Germline values: CDR1 MDHEN, CDR2 SYDVKM. The CDR3 region is CASSLFAGPSEAFF. The CDR3, as DNA: TGTGCCAGCAGTTTGTTCGCTGGGCCAAGTGAAGCTTTCTTT.

The chain joins TRBV11-2 to TRBJ2-7; D gene uncertain. Germline V gene lookup returns CDR1 SGHAT and CDR2 FQNNGV. CDR3 length: 12 amino acids. With 1 base removed from V and 3 bases from J, the gap between germline ends came to 4 bases. CDR3 in DNA: TGTGCCAGCAGCTTAGCCAACTACGAGCAGTACTTC. Translated: CASSLANYEQYF.

In its sample, this clone was seen once. This chain joins TRBV9 and TRBJ2-7; tentatively, D is TRBD2 (5 bases). Germline lookup yields CDR1 SGDLS and CDR2 YYNGEE. V lost 6 bases and J 0 bases, leaving 16 bases between the germline ends. This CDR3 has 15 residues. The CDR3, as DNA: TGTGCCAGCAACGCCGGCGGGTCTAGCTCCTACGAGCAGTACTTC. Translating it yields CASNAGGSSSYEQYF. The full variable domain, completed using reference TRBV9 and TRBJ2-7, is DSGVTQTPKHLITATGQRVTLRCSPRSGDLSVYWYQQSLDQGLQFLIQYYNGEERAKGNILERFSAQQFPDLHSELNLSSLELGDSALYFCASNAGGSSSYEQYFGPGTRLTVT.

The rearrangement uses TRBV7-8 and TRBJ1-2, with TRBD1 matching over 9 bases. Germline CDR1 is SGHVS and CDR2 is FQNEAQ. V shed 5 bases, J shed 7 bases, and the junction held 11 bases outside the gene matches. This CDR3 comprises 15 residues. CDR3 in DNA: TGTGCCAGCAGCCGGGACAGGGTCCCCTACGGTGGCTACACCTTC. This translates into CASSRDRVPYGGYTF.

The chain employs TRBV9 and TRBJ2-5; tentative D call: TRBD1 (7 bases). Germline values: CDR1 SGDLS, CDR2 YYNGEE. The CDR3 has 14 residues. The V end lost 6 bases, the J end lost 2 bases, and 14 bases lay between the germline ends. The chain's CDR3 is CASNQGGEQETQYF. For the CDR3, the DNA is TGTGCCAGCAATCAGGGGGGAGAACAAGAGACCCAGTACTTC.

The chain joins TRBV19 to TRBJ1-1, with no clear D. V was shortened by 1 base and J by 3 bases, with 3 bases between the two germline ends. CDR1 LNHDA and CDR2 SQIVND come from the germline V gene (reference sequence). The CDR3 is 12 residues long. The CDR3 coding sequence is TGTGCCAGTAGTATAGCAGACACTGAAGCTTTCTTT. Translation gives CASSIADTEAFF.

This clone was seen a few times. The chain couples TRBV9 to TRBJ2-1, with D possibly being TRBD2 (7 bases). The V end lost 3 bases, the J end lost 5 bases, and 15 bases lay between the germline ends. The CDR3 has 15 amino acids. The germline gives CDR1 SGDLS, CDR2 YYNGEE. The CDR3 spells CASSERGGADNEQFF. Written as DNA, the CDR3 is TGTGCCAGCAGCGAAAGGGGGGGGGCCGACAATGAGCAGTTCTTC.

This clone appeared a single time. The CDR3 DNA follows: TGTGCCAGCAGCCGTCAACTACAGGGGAAGGAGACCCAGTACTTC. Its translation is CASSRQLQGKETQYF. The chain combines TRBV27 with TRBJ2-5; TRBD1 matches 7 bases. The germline CDR1 and CDR2 sequences are MNHEY and SMNVEV (reference sequence). There are 15 residues in the CDR3. V lost 6 bases, J lost 5 bases, and 12 bases stayed unmatched.

In this sample, this clone turned up a few times. The CDR3 coding sequence is TGTGCCAGCAGCCAAGATTTCGGCGGCTATGGCTACACCTTC. It is translated as CASSQDFGGYGYTF. V and J are TRBV4-2 and TRBJ1-2; D remains ambiguous. V lost 0 bases, J lost 4 bases, and 9 bases lay in between. Germline values: CDR1 LGHNA, CDR2 YNFKEQ. The CDR3 totals 14 residues.

The chain employs TRBV2 and TRBJ1-1; D not certain. In germline, CDR1 is SNHLY, CDR2 FYNNEI. The CDR3 is made up of 13 amino acids. V was trimmed by 3 bases and J by 1 base, leaving 6 bases between them. CDR3 protein: CASSEGGNTEAFF. CDR3 nucleotide sequence: TGTGCCAGCAGTGAGGGAGGGAACACTGAAGCTTTCTTT.

The chain combines TRBV15 with TRBJ1-1; D is undetermined. Germline lookup yields CDR1 LNHNV and CDR2 YYDKDF (reference sequence). CDR3 length equals 12 residues. The ends were cut back, 0 bases at V and 8 bases at J, with 7 bases in the middle. This chain's CDR3 is CATSRDWQEAFF. CDR3 DNA sequence: TGTGCCACCAGCAGAGATTGGCAGGAAGCTTTCTTT. The full variable domain, in which reference TRBV15 and TRBJ1-1 provide the parts outside the CDR3, is DAMVIQNPRYQVTQFGKPVTLSCSQTLNHNVMYWYQQKSSQAPKLLFHYYDKDFNNEADTPDNFQSRRPNTSFCFLDIRSPGLGDTAMYLCATSRDWQEAFFGQGTRLTVV.

V gene TRBV7-9 combines with J gene TRBJ2-2; 11 bases match TRBD2. The junction had 5 bases not matched to a gene; V was cut back by 8 bases and J by 3 bases. The germline gives CDR1 SEHNR, CDR2 FQNEAQ (reference sequence). The CDR3 sequence is 15 residues long. CDR3: CASRSGRADTGELFF. The CDR3 DNA sequence: TGTGCCAGCCGTAGCGGGAGGGCCGACACCGGGGAGCTGTTTTTT.

The chain has TRBV27 and TRBJ2-5; 10 nucleotides match TRBD2. The CDR3 sequence is 16 residues long. The V and J ends lost 6 bases and 5 bases, in that order; junction bases with no gene match: 12. Germline V gene sequence: CDR1 MNHEY, CDR2 SMNVEV (reference sequence). DNA of the CDR3: TGTGCCAGCAGGAAAGCTAGCGGGAGTTTCGGTGAGACCCAGTACTTC. It codes for CASRKASGSFGETQYF.

The chain is built from TRBV4-3 and TRBJ2-1, with TRBD2 matching over 12 bases. This CDR3 is 17 amino acids long. The germline V gene encodes CDR1 LGHNA and CDR2 YSLEER. Trimming at V came to 4 bases and at J to 5 bases, leaving 9 bases not matched to a gene. The CDR3: CASSRHRGLAGHNEQFF. The CDR3 coding sequence is TGCGCCAGCAGCCGGCACCGCGGACTAGCGGGGCACAATGAGCAGTTCTTC.

CDR3 in amino acids: CASSLRLASGRLGADTQYF. The CDR3 region has the DNA TGTGCCAGCAGCTTAAGGTTGGCTAGCGGGAGATTGGGAGCAGATACGCAGTATTTT. V gene TRBV7-8 combines with J gene TRBJ2-3, with 10 bases that match TRBD2. Trimming at V came to 2 bases and at J to 4 bases, leaving 15 bases not matched to a gene. This CDR3 spans 19 amino acids. The germline CDR1 and CDR2 sequences are SGHVS and FQNEAQ. The whole variable domain, remainder taken from reference TRBV7-8 and TRBJ2-3, is GAGVSQSPRYKVAKRGQDVALRCDPISGHVSLFWYQQALGQGPEFLTYFQNEAQLDKSGLPSDRFFAERPEGSVSTLKIQRTQQEDSAVYLCASSLRLASGRLGADTQYFGPGTRLTVL.

The V and J genes are TRBV2 and TRBJ2-5, with D possibly TRBD2 on 7 matching bases. V was trimmed by 2 bases and J by 4 bases, leaving 14 bases between them. CDR3 length: 15 residues. Germline loops: CDR1 SNHLY, CDR2 FYNNEI. The CDR3 protein is CASSETGGRAETQYF. The DNA for the CDR3 is TGTGCCAGCAGTGAAACCGGGGGGCGGGCAGAGACCCAGTACTTC.

The chain recombines TRBV29-1 with TRBJ1-2; 7 positions match TRBD1. V gave up 0 bases and J gave up 8 bases; unmatched junction bases: 9. Germline-derived CDR1 and CDR2 are SQVTM and ANQGSEA. There are 14 residues in the CDR3. The CDR3 region is CSVEDLRRQGGYTF. As DNA, the CDR3 is TGCAGCGTTGAAGATCTCCGGAGACAGGGCGGCTACACCTTC.